This T cell receptor beta chain appears in the sequencing data of a study of blood T cell repertoires in COVID-19. Overall study: Samples taken during acute and convalescent COVID-19 were collected in the United States, Italy and Spain. The cDNA or gDNA used as material had been derived from T cells, B-cell-depleted T cells, or PBMCs.

Germline values: CDR1 SGHDN, CDR2 FVKESK. V was shortened by 4 bases and J by 2 bases, with 9 bases between the two germline ends. CDR3 length equals 13 residues. Authors' data handling: Amplification from reference gene primers served as the basis for estimated nucleated cell counts. Libraries were prepared by immunoSEQ multiplex PCR; TCRdb keeps only in-frame clonotypes and omits some of them. V and J calls and clone size follow that table, whereas D and trimming were derived from the DNA. The repertoire holds approximately 130,000 clones, with over 75% as singletons. The sequence was collected from a man over 45 with acute or convalescent COVID-19. Sequenced sample: peripheral blood. The V gene is TRBV14, the J gene TRBJ2-7; a weak D match, TRBD1 (7 bases). The CDR3 DNA reads as TGTGCCAGCAGCCCCAGGGGGGCCTACGAGCAGTACTTC. Its translation: CASSPRGAYEQYF.